Shown below are 23 T cell receptor beta chains from a single sample sequenced in a study of cytomegalovirus exposure and HLA in healthy donors. Use of 60 Vbeta and 13 Jbeta primers characterized the PCR. Some clones are missing from TCRdb's copy, which holds only in-frame ones; the method was immunoSEQ multiplex PCR. Found here are some 250,000 clones, 81% of them singletons; the top ten hold about 7.5%. Sequences were obtained from PBMCs. The receptors here all came from an older woman in good health and CMV-seropositive.

V usage is TRBV5-1 and J usage is TRBJ1-4; TRBD1 might be the D (6 bases). CDR3 length: 16 amino acids. Germline V CDR1 and CDR2: SGHRS, YFSETQ. V gave up 0 bases and J gave up 1 base, with 10 bases separating them. The CDR3 DNA is TGCGCCAGCAGCTTGGGTACAGGGAAAACTAATGAAAAACTGTTTTTT. This sequence encodes CASSLGTGKTNEKLFF.

J is TRBJ2-5 and V is TRBV5-1, with 12 bases that match TRBD2. The assigned J gene may be wrong: the sequence end matches TRBJ2-7 better. Germline-derived CDR1 and CDR2 are SGHRS and YFSETQ. CDR3 size: 16 residues. For the CDR3, the DNA is TGCGCCAGCAGCTTGGCTAGCGGGAGGGCCGTCTACGAGCAGTACTTC. Residues: CASSLASGRAVYEQYF.

The chain recombines TRBV12-2 with TRBJ1-5; TRBD1 is the table's D call, not checked against the DNA. TRBV12-2 is a known pseudogene. There are 14 residues in the CDR3. Here the CDR3 DNA reads TGTGCAAGTCGCTGGACAGTAAGCAATCAGCCCCAGCATTTT. Encoded protein: CASRWTVSNQPQHF.

The rearrangement uses TRBV7-9 and TRBJ2-7; D perhaps matches TRBD1 (5 bases). V was cut by 5 bases and J by 6 bases, with 11 bases left in between. CDR1 is SEHNR and CDR2 is FQNEAQ in the germline V gene (reference sequence). The CDR3 extends over 12 amino acids. CDR3 protein: CASSPRVGEQYF. For the CDR3, the DNA is TGTGCCAGCAGCCCCAGGGTTGGCGAGCAGTACTTC.

The table lists this clone with a count of one. This chain uses TRBV30 with TRBJ1-3; a weak D match, TRBD1 (6 bases). Germline-derived CDR1 and CDR2 are GTSNPN and SVGIG (reference sequence). V gave up 6 bases and J gave up 7 bases, with 16 bases separating them. CDR3 size: 13 residues. The DNA for the CDR3 is TGTGCCTGTCCGGCGGGGGGCGGCAACACCATATATTTT. This codes for CACPAGGGNTIYF.

The rearrangement joins TRBV15 to TRBJ2-3; 12 nucleotides line up with TRBD1. The CDR3 extends over 15 amino acids. Germline V CDR1 and CDR2: LNHNV, YYDKDF (reference sequence). The junction had 3 bases not matched to a gene; V was cut back by 4 bases and J by 4 bases. The CDR3, as DNA: TGTGCCACCAGCAAGGGACAGGGGGCCGCAGATACGCAGTATTTT. Protein product: CATSKGQGAADTQYF.

Points on this clone: The junction departs from the called germline gene at one end, perhaps through a read error. The chain carries TRBV27 and TRBJ2-1; D gene ambiguous. Germline V gene lookup returns CDR1 MNHEY and CDR2 SMNVEV (reference sequence). The CDR3 is made up of 11 amino acids. CDR3: CASSSFNEQFF. The CDR3 DNA is TGTGCCAGCAGTTCCTTCAATGAGCAGTTCTTC.

The chain has TRBV7-8 and TRBJ2-3, with 16 bases aligning to TRBD2. After removal of 5 bases from V and 3 bases from J, the junction contained 8 bases not matched to a gene. Per germline, CDR1 SGHVS and CDR2 FQNEAQ. The CDR3 extends over 18 amino acids. CDR3 sequence: CASSAGTSGRVRTDTQYF. The CDR3, as DNA: TGTGCCAGCAGCGCCGGGACTAGCGGGAGGGTTAGGACAGATACGCAGTATTTT.

This chain links TRBV5-4 with TRBJ2-5, with D possibly being TRBD2 (5 bases). The germline V gene has CDR1 SGHNT and CDR2 YYREEE (reference sequence). This CDR3 is 13 amino acids long. Between the trimmed V and J ends, which lost 0 bases and 4 bases, there was a span of 7 bases. The chain's CDR3 is CASSLAEGETQYF. CDR3 in DNA: TGTGCCAGCAGCTTGGCCGAGGGAGAGACCCAGTACTTC. The full variable domain, completed using reference TRBV5-4 and TRBJ2-5, is ETGVTQSPTHLIKTRGQQVTLRCSSQSGHNTVSWYQQALGQGPQFIFQYYREEENGRGNFPPRFSGLQFPNYSSELNVNALELDDSALYLCASSLAEGETQYFGPGTRLLVL.

J is TRBJ2-7 and V is TRBV9; 8 positions agree with TRBD1. J lost 3 bases, V lost 3 bases, and 11 bases had no gene match. The CDR3 is 16 residues long. CDR1 is SGDLS and CDR2 is YYNGEE in the germline V gene. CDR3 in amino acids: CASSASTGQGNYEQYF. Here the CDR3 DNA reads TGTGCCAGCAGCGCCTCAACTGGACAGGGAAACTACGAGCAGTACTTC.

V usage is TRBV9 and J usage is TRBJ1-4; TRBD1 might be the D (5 bases). Germline assignment: CDR1 SGDLS and CDR2 YYNGEE. The ends were cut back, 0 bases at V and 8 bases at J, with 20 bases in the middle. This CDR3 is 17 amino acids long. CDR3 nucleotide sequence: TGTGCCAGCAGCGTAGGCCCTACGACAGATGGACGGGAAAAACTGTTTTTT. This codes for CASSVGPTTDGREKLFF. Complete variable domain (other parts from reference TRBV9 and TRBJ1-4): DSGVTQTPKHLITATGQRVTLRCSPRSGDLSVYWYQQSLDQGLQFLIQYYNGEERAKGNILERFSAQQFPDLHSELNLSSLELGDSALYFCASSVGPTTDGREKLFFGSGTQLSVL.

This clone was recorded once. V gene TRBV25-1 combines with J gene TRBJ2-7, with a tentative D call TRBD2 (6 bases). The V end lost 4 bases, the J end lost 3 bases, and 10 bases lay between the germline ends. The CDR3 consists of 13 residues. Germline V lookup: CDR1 MGHDK, CDR2 SYGVNS. The CDR3 here is CASSAAGGYEQYF. The CDR3 nucleotides are TGTGCCAGCAGTGCCGCCGGGGGCTACGAGCAGTACTTC.

This clone has just a few counts. The rearrangement joins TRBV6-5 to TRBJ2-1; TRBD1 matches at 9 bases. There are 15 residues in the CDR3. The germline V gene encodes CDR1 MNHEY and CDR2 SVGAGI. Unmatched junction bases numbered 6, after V lost 6 bases and J lost 3 bases. The CDR3 is CASSPGTGNYNEQFF. The DNA for the CDR3 is TGTGCCAGCAGCCCCGGGACAGGGAACTACAATGAGCAGTTCTTC.

The V and J genes are TRBV1 and TRBJ2-3; the table's D call TRBD2 went unverified against the DNA. TRBV1 is a pseudogene segment. This CDR3 contains 16 residues. Here the CDR3 DNA reads TGCACCAGCAGCCAAGTACTAGCGGGCTGCACAGATACGCAGTATTTT. Encoded protein: CTSSQVLAGCTDTQYF.

This clone was counted a single time. V usage is TRBV5-1 and J usage is TRBJ2-3, with 10 positions matching TRBD2. V dropped 4 bases and J dropped 1; count of bases not matched to a gene: 12. The CDR3 spans 18 residues. Germline V gene data show CDR1 as SGHRS and CDR2 as YFSETQ. The CDR3 here is CASSRRSGRALGTDTQYF. DNA for the CDR3: TGCGCCAGCAGCAGGAGGAGCGGGAGGGCATTGGGCACAGATACGCAGTATTTT.

V gene TRBV18 combines with J gene TRBJ2-1; 7 positions agree with TRBD2. Germline trimming cut 6 bases from V and 6 bases from J; bases unmatched to any gene: 5. The CDR3 consists of 13 residues. Germline V CDR1 and CDR2: KGHSH, LQKENI. The CDR3 sequence is CASSRTGGNEQFF. The CDR3 coding sequence is TGTGCCAGCTCTCGCACGGGGGGCAATGAGCAGTTCTTC.

CDR3 sequence (DNA): TGTGCCTGGAGTGTACAGGGGGCTACTAACTATGGCTACACCTTC. This gives the protein CAWSVQGATNYGYTF. This chain connects TRBV30 to TRBJ1-2, with TRBD1 matching 9 bases. The CDR3 totals 15 residues. V shed 0 bases, J shed 0 bases, and the junction held 2 bases outside the gene matches. Looked up from germline, CDR1 is GTSNPN and CDR2 is SVGIG (reference sequence).

The CDR3 loop reads CASSPPPGENSYEQYF. The DNA for the CDR3 is TGTGCCAGCAGCCCTCCCCCAGGCGAGAACTCCTACGAGCAGTACTTC. The chain combines TRBV7-9 with TRBJ2-7, with D hard to call. This CDR3 is built from 16 residues. V shed 5 bases and J shed 0 bases, with 17 bases lying between them. CDR1 and CDR2 from the germline V gene are SEHNR and FQNEAQ (reference sequence).

With regard to this clone: Distinct nucleotide sequences in the sample also encode this CDR3. CDR3 protein: CASSLGHSNQPQHF. Written as DNA, the CDR3 is TGTGCCAGCAGCTTGGGGCATAGCAATCAGCCCCAGCATTTT. The chain links TRBV27 to TRBJ1-5; possibly TRBD1 for D (5 bases). This CDR3 spans 14 amino acids. From germline, CDR1 is MNHEY and CDR2 SMNVEV (reference sequence). The V and J ends lost 6 bases and 0 bases respectively, with 9 bases between them.

The gene calls are TRBV6-1 and TRBJ1-5, with D uncertain. The germline V and J ends were trimmed by 7 bases and 1 base, with 14 bases remaining between them. Germline CDR1 and CDR2: MNHNS and SASEGT. The CDR3 spans 15 residues. The CDR3 DNA is TGTGCCAGCACACCACAAATCGGGAGCAATCAGCCCCAGCATTTT. This translates into CASTPQIGSNQPQHF.

J is TRBJ2-1 and V is TRBV7-3; D is perhaps TRBD2 (6 bases). The germline V gene encodes CDR1 SGHTA and CDR2 FQGTGA. Trimming pared 1 base from V and 4 bases from J, leaving 14 bases between. The CDR3 covers 16 residues. CDR3 protein: CASSLNFGREYNEQFF. The CDR3 coding sequence is TGTGCCAGCAGCTTAAACTTCGGGCGGGAATACAATGAGCAGTTCTTC.

The chain carries TRBV2 and TRBJ1-4; D is undetermined. Germline V lookup: CDR1 SNHLY, CDR2 FYNNEI. This CDR3 spans 15 amino acids. V was clipped by 7 bases and J by 8 bases, with 20 bases between them. CDR3 residues: CASTEGGRPWEKLFF. As DNA, the CDR3 is TGTGCCAGCACCGAGGGCGGAAGGCCTTGGGAAAAACTGTTTTTT.

The rearrangement links TRBV10-1 to TRBJ2-1; perhaps TRBD2 as D (6 bases). The CDR3 sequence is 14 residues long. Looked up from germline, CDR1 is WNHNN and CDR2 is SYGVQD (reference sequence). V shed 5 bases and J shed 7 bases, with 15 bases lying between them. CDR3 loop: CASSRGGTVNEQFF. For the CDR3, the DNA is TGCGCCAGCAGTCGGGGCGGGACTGTGAATGAGCAGTTCTTC.